Listed below are T cell receptor beta chains from one sample, sequenced in a study of T cell repertoires and Cas9 in healthy adults. Clones were sequenced by immunoSEQ multiplex PCR, and TCRdb holds only the in-frame ones, with some missing. This sample has about 22,000 clones; less than 95% occur once, and the top ten carry 1.5% to 1.8%. Sequenced material: CD4+ effector T cells (CD127+, CD25-, CD137-, CD154-) from PBMCs; culture status not recorded. These receptors all come from a human donor in good health. Both conserved end residues are part of each CDR3. A D gene is named only where the DNA matches it firmly.

V gene	D gene	J gene	CDR3 DNA	CDR3 protein
TRBV30	-	TRBJ2-2	TGTGCCTGGCAGTCCACCGGGGAGCTGTTTTTT	CAWQSTGELFF
TRBV9	TRBD2	TRBJ2-1	TGTGCCAGCAGCGTGTTTTCTAGCGGGGGTGTTCCCAATGAGCAGTTCTTC	CASSVFSSGGVPNEQFF
TRBV6-4	-	TRBJ1-1	TGTGCCAGCAGTGCCACCGGTAGCACTGAAGCTTTCTTT	CASSATGSTEAFF
TRBV5-4	-	TRBJ1-6	TGTGCCAGCAGCGTGGTGGCGGCAGTCCCCTATAATTCACCCCTCCACTTT	CASSVVAAVPYNSPLHF
TRBV7-2	TRBD2	TRBJ2-1	TGTGCCAGCAGCTTAGCGAGTAGCGGGTTCTACAATGAGCAGTTCTTC	CASSLASSGFYNEQFF
TRBV6-1	-	TRBJ2-6	TGTGCCAGCAGTCCCGGTGTTACTGGGGCCAACGTCCTGACTTTC	CASSPGVTGANVLTF
TRBV19	-	TRBJ2-3	TGTGCCAGTAGTAAGACCCACTCCCCAGATACGCAGTATTTT	CASSKTHSPDTQYF
TRBV6-1	TRBD2	TRBJ2-3	TGTGCCAGCAGTGATCTACGAGCGGGGACTTCCACAGATACGCAGTATTTT	CASSDLRAGTSTDTQYF
TRBV5-1	-	TRBJ2-1	TGCGCCAGCAGCTCCCTAGGGGCGGGGGCTTACAATGAGCAGTTCTTC	CASSSLGAGAYNEQFF
TRBV30	TRBD2	TRBJ2-2	TGTGCCTGGAGCCAAGGGACTAGCCCCGGGGAGCTGTTTTTT	CAWSQGTSPGELFF
TRBV11-3	-	TRBJ1-6	TGTGCCAGCAGCCCAGATATCACGGCACCCCTCCACTTT	CASSPDITAPLHF
TRBV15	TRBD2	TRBJ2-2	TGTGCCACCAGCAGGCCCGGACTAGCGGGCACCGGGGAGCTGTTTTTT	CATSRPGLAGTGELFF
TRBV2	-	TRBJ2-7	TGTGCCAGCAGAGGGGGAGGGGTTTACGAGCAGTACTTC	CASRGGGVYEQYF
TRBV6-9	-	TRBJ1-1	TGTGCCAGCACCCCCTGGGGGGGCCAGGTCACTGAAGCTTTCTTT	CASTPWGGQVTEAFF